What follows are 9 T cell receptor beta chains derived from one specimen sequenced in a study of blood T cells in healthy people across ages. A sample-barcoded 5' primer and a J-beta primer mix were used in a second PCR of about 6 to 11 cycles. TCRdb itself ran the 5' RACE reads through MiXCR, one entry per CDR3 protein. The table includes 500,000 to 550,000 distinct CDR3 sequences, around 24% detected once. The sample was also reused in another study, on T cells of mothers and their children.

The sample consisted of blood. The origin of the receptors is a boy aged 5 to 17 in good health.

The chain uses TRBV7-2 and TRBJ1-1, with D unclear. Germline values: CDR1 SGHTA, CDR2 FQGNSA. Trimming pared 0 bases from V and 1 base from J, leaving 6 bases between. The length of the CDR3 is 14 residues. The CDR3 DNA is TGTGCCAGCAGCTTAGCACTAACGAACACTGAAGCTTTCTTT. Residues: CASSLALTNTEAFF.

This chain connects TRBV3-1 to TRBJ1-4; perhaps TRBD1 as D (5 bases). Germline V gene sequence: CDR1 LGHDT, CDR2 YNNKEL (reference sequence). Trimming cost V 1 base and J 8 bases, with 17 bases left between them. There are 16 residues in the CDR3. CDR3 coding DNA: TGTGCCAGCAGCCAAGTTATTAGCCAGGGAGGGGAAAAACTGTTTTTT. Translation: CASSQVISQGGEKLFF.

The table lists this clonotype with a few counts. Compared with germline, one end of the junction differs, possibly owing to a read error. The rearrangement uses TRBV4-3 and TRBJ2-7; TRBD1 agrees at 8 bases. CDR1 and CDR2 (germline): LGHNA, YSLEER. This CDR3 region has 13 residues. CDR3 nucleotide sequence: TGCGCCAGCGGCCAGGACAGGGCTTACGAGCAGTACTTC. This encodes CASGQDRAYEQYF.

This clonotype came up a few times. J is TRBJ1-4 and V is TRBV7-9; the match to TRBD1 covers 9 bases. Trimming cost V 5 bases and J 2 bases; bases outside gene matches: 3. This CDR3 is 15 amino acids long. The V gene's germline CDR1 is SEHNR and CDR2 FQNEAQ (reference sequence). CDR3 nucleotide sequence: TGTGCCAGCAGCCGCGACAGGGGGACTAATGAAAAACTGTTTTTT. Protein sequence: CASSRDRGTNEKLFF.

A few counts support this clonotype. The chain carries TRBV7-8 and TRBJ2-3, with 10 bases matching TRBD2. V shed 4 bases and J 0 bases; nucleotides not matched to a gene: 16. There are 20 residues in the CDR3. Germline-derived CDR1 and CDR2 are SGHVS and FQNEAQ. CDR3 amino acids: CASSSNSWVAGGSSTDTQYF. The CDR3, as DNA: TGTGCCAGCAGCTCAAACTCCTGGGTAGCGGGAGGATCCAGCACAGATACGCAGTATTTT.

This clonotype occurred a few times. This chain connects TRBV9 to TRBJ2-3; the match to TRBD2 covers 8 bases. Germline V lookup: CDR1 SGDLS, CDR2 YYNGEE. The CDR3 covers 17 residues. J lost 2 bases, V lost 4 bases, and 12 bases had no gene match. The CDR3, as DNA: TGTGCCAGCAGCTCCCATCGGGTTAGCGGGGCCACAGATACGCAGTATTTT. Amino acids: CASSSHRVSGATDTQYF.

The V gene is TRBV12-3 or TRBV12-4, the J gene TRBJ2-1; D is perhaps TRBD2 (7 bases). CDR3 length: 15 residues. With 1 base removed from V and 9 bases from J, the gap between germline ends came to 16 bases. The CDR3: CASSLEGGGWGEQFF. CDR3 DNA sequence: TGTGCCAGCAGTTTAGAGGGGGGGGGATGGGGTGAGCAGTTCTTC.

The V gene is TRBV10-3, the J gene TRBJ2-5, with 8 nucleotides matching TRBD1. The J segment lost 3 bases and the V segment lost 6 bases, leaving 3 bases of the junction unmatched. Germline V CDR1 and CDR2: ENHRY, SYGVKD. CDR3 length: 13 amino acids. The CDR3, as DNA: TGTGCCATCAGCAAGACAGGGGAAGAGACCCAGTACTTC. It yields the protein CAISKTGEETQYF.

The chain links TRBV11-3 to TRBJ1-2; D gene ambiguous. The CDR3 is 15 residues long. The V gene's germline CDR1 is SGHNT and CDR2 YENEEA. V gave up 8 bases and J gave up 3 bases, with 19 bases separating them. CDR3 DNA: TGTGCCAGCTCCTCATGGCTCGAAGGCGACTATGGCTACACCTTC. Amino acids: CASSSWLEGDYGYTF.